This T cell receptor beta chain was profiled in a study of T-cell memory formation after mild COVID-19. Study overall: Among the donors, TCR clusters were largely specific to each donor.

Germline loops: CDR1 SGHNT, CDR2 YYREEE (reference sequence). Trimming cost V 9 bases and J 2 bases; bases outside gene matches: 14. This CDR3 is 15 amino acids long. Worth noting for this clonotype: Its antigen is unknown.

Whole-study results and caveats: Clones that contracted from day 15 to 85 were balanced CD4/CD8, while later expanders leaned CD4+.

Constant-segment-primed 5'RACE gave TCR alpha and TCR beta cDNA libraries with sample barcodes and UMIs. MiXCR, applied by TCRdb to the 5' RACE reads, yields one record per CDR3 protein. The table has roughly 250,000 distinct CDR3 sequences, over 15% seen once; the top ten hold roughly a fifth. Sequencing used PBMCs or a T cell subset sorted from them (not recorded which). This TCR derives from a young man who had mild COVID-19 (a few samples of this study predate the infection). Cell type and time point are not known. The J gene is TRBJ2-7, the V gene TRBV5-4, with TRBD1 matching 7 bases. This chain's CDR3 is CATQLATGVPYEQYF. The CDR3 DNA sequence: TGTGCCACCCAGCTTGCAACAGGGGTCCCCTACGAGCAGTACTTC.